A selection of T cell receptor beta chains follows, all from one sample in a study of cytomegalovirus exposure and HLA in healthy donors. Here immunoSEQ multiplex PCR was the method, and the copy in TCRdb shows in-frame clones only, minus some. This listing includes tens of thousands of clones. Input material: PBMCs. The receptors stem from a man in his forties or fifties in good health and CMV-seronegative. Both conserved end residues are part of each CDR3. The order of the fields is V gene, CDR3 protein.

TRBV19	CASSIGGTSGTNAYEQYF
TRBV28	CASSLRGGWGYTF
TRBV4-3	CASSQVAQEGKLFF
TRBV19	CASNRLQGQPQHF
TRBV19	CASRAPHFMNTEAFF
TRBV9	CASSSDTGSGNEQYF
TRBV4-1	CASSQDSSREGLDNEQFF
TRBV2	CASSEGLAEIYEQYF
TRBV6-5	CASSTMTGVNTEAFF
TRBV6-1	CASSEFPRTGQGYGYTF
TRBV29-1	CSAQGSGTQYF
TRBV5-4	CASSLNWGQGNTSSYEQYF
TRBV6-5	CASRLGDTEAFF
TRBV18	CASSPENYEQYF
TRBV7-9	CASSFSVNTEAFF
TRBV7-2	CASLPGQDTEAFF
TRBV30	CAWSVLPRQVAYGYTF
TRBV5-1	CASSFMTGPYEQYF
TRBV11-3	CASSQGTGRGGGNEQFF
TRBV6-5	CASSRGSPGGPQHF
TRBV6-5	CASSYRDRYYGYTF
TRBV28	CASSAQGIRNIQYF
TRBV5-1	CASSLGDSRQDGTIYF
TRBV14	CASSQDSASRGGYTF
TRBV29-1	CSVSGQGEGYEQYF
TRBV28	CASSLKYGYEQYF
TRBV19	CASSISRVTTGELFF
TRBV6-5	CASSYSNLPLETQYF
TRBV7-2	CASSLRYRQGITDTQYF
TRBV7-9	CASSLGDLGRLNTEAFF
TRBV13	CASSRRDGVLVEQYF
TRBV30	CAWSVDTAGGQYF
TRBV7-9	CASSSTGAQETQYF